The 30 T cell receptor beta chains listed next were all sequenced from one sample in a study of cytomegalovirus exposure and HLA in healthy donors. In the PCR, 60 Vbeta and 13 Jbeta primers were used. The repertoire was sequenced with immunoSEQ multiplex PCR; TCRdb's copy has only in-frame clones and lacks some. The sample includes about 78,000 clones, approximately 72% seen only once; the top ten take 11%. Sequencing input: PBMCs. These receptors all come from a woman aged 35 to 49 in good health and CMV-seropositive.

The chain uses TRBV7-2 and TRBJ2-7, with 8 positions matching TRBD1. V lost 7 bases to trimming and J lost 2 bases; unmatched junction nucleotides: 10. Germline V lookup: CDR1 SGHTA, CDR2 FQGNSA. The CDR3 consists of 15 residues. The CDR3 loop reads CASNPGQGNPYEQYF. For the CDR3, the DNA is TGTGCCAGCAACCCCGGACAGGGAAATCCCTACGAGCAGTACTTC.

In the case of this clone: This clone may be a read error of a much larger clone one base away. The chain employs TRBV11-2 and TRBJ2-7; D gene ambiguous. CDR3 length: 11 residues. The germline V and J ends were trimmed by 4 bases and 1 base, with 2 bases remaining between them. Germline CDR1 and CDR2: SGHAT and FQNNGV. The DNA for the CDR3 is TGTGCCAGCAGCTCTTCCTACGAGCAGTACTTC. Its translation: CASSSSYEQYF.

The chain carries TRBV19 and TRBJ1-6; no clear D gene. V gave up 5 bases and J gave up 9 bases, with 14 bases separating them. Germline assignment: CDR1 LNHDA and CDR2 SQIVND (reference sequence). The CDR3 has 14 amino acids. The CDR3 bases are TGTGCCAGTAGTTGGGCGACACCTACTTCACCCCTCCACTTT. This codes for CASSWATPTSPLHF.

With regard to this clone: A junction end diverges from the germline sequence, so it may reflect a read error. J is TRBJ2-7 and V is TRBV7-9, with D perhaps TRBD2 (6 bases). CDR3 length equals 15 residues. Germline-derived CDR1 and CDR2 are SEHNR and FQNEAQ (reference sequence). CDR3 coding DNA: TGTTCCAGCAGCTTCGACCGGGACTCGCCCTACGAGCAGTACTTC. Its protein product is CSSSFDRDSPYEQYF.

The CDR3: CASPCSPNGEQYF. In DNA, the CDR3 is TGTGCCAGCCCGTGTAGCCCGAACGGCGAGCAGTACTTC. The chain carries TRBV12-1 and TRBJ2-7; the table's D call, TRBD2, has no DNA check behind it. TRBV12-1 is shown as a pseudogene. This CDR3 contains 13 residues.

Only a few counts were recorded for this clone. The chain has TRBV5-1 and TRBJ1-5; the D is unclear. The CDR3 has 15 residues. Germline CDR1 is SGHRS and CDR2 is YFSETQ. The germline V and J ends were trimmed by 4 bases and 0 bases, with 11 bases remaining between them. Here the CDR3 reads CASSLTTGSNQPQHF. For the CDR3, the DNA is TGCGCCAGCAGCCTGACCACGGGTAGCAATCAGCCCCAGCATTTT.

The genes are TRBV7-9 and TRBJ2-5, with TRBD2 identical over 7 bases. Losses at the gene ends were 3 bases for V and 3 bases for J; bases not matched to a gene: 7. This CDR3 has 15 residues. Germline V gene data show CDR1 as SEHNR and CDR2 as FQNEAQ (reference sequence). CDR3 DNA sequence: TGTGCCAGCAGCTTTGGGGGGGACCCTAAAGAGACCCAGTACTTC. Amino acid sequence: CASSFGGDPKETQYF.

The CDR3: CASSEGGIGETQYF. CDR3 in DNA: TGTGCCAGCAGTGAAGGAGGGATCGGGGAGACCCAGTACTTC. The chain has TRBV6-1 and TRBJ2-5; a possible D gene is TRBD2 (5 bases). This CDR3 region has 14 residues. V dropped 1 base and J dropped 5 bases, with 11 bases sitting between them. From germline, CDR1 is MNHNS and CDR2 SASEGT.

The rearrangement links TRBV7-9 to TRBJ1-3; tentatively, D is TRBD1 (6 bases). Trimming took 5 bases from V and 4 from J, leaving 27 bases between them. The CDR3 covers 19 residues. Germline assignment: CDR1 SEHNR and CDR2 FQNEAQ (reference sequence). The CDR3, as DNA: TGTGCCAGCAGCCCGGATTTCCGAGCAGGGGTTGGGCGAGGAAACACCATATATTTT. Translated: CASSPDFRAGVGRGNTIYF.

This clone showed up just once. The genes are TRBV4-3 and TRBJ2-3; weak D call: TRBD1 (6 bases). The CDR3 is 16 amino acids. Germline V gene lookup returns CDR1 LGHNA and CDR2 YSLEER. Between the trimmed V and J ends, which lost 0 bases and 3 bases, there was a span of 13 bases. The DNA for the CDR3 is TGCGCCAGCAGCCAAGATGGCCCCGGGACAACAGATACGCAGTATTTT. It translates to CASSQDGPGTTDTQYF.

This rearrangement joins TRBV9 to TRBJ2-1; 10 positions agree with TRBD2. The CDR3 spans 17 residues. The germline gives CDR1 SGDLS, CDR2 YYNGEE. J gave up 6 bases and V 0 bases, and 9 bases lay outside the gene matches. In nucleotides, the CDR3 is TGTGCCAGCAGCGTAGGGCTAGCGGGAGCAGTAACCAATGAGCAGTTCTTC. Translation gives CASSVGLAGAVTNEQFF.

The CDR3 loop is CASKGQATYEQYF. The DNA of the CDR3 is TGTGCCAGCAAGGGACAGGCGACCTACGAGCAGTACTTC. The genes are TRBV19 and TRBJ2-7; 8 bases match TRBD1. This CDR3 is built from 13 residues. The ends lost 9 bases at V and 2 bases at J; junction bases unmatched: 6. Looked up from germline, CDR1 is LNHDA and CDR2 is SQIVND (reference sequence).

This clone was seen a single time. CDR3: CASSLSYTGELFF. The CDR3, as DNA: TGCGCCAGCAGCTTGAGCTACACCGGGGAGCTGTTTTTT. The rearrangement joins TRBV5-1 to TRBJ2-2; no clear D gene. The germline CDR1 and CDR2 sequences are SGHRS and YFSETQ. This CDR3 is 13 amino acids long. Trimming pared 1 base from V and 3 bases from J, leaving 4 bases between.

The rearrangement uses TRBV5-4 and TRBJ2-7, with 7 positions matching TRBD1. The CDR3 is 15 residues long. V was clipped by 3 bases and J by 3 bases; unmatched bases: 9. Germline CDR1 SGHNT, CDR2 YYREEE (reference sequence). This chain's CDR3 is CASSYGDRPFYEQYF. The CDR3 coding sequence is TGTGCCAGCAGCTACGGGGACAGACCGTTCTACGAGCAGTACTTC.

The chain uses TRBV6-6 and TRBJ1-1; 8 bases line up with TRBD1. The J segment lost 1 base and the V segment lost 6 bases, leaving 4 bases of the junction unmatched. CDR1 and CDR2 from the germline V gene are MNHNY and SVGAGI (reference sequence). The CDR3 runs to 14 residues. The CDR3 is CASSKTGENTEAFF. The CDR3 region has the DNA TGTGCCAGCAGCAAGACAGGGGAGAACACTGAAGCTTTCTTT.

Written as DNA, the CDR3 is TGTGCCACCGGGACACTGAACACCGGGGAGCTGTTTTTT. Translation: CATGTLNTGELFF. This chain joins TRBV28 and TRBJ2-2, with D perhaps matching TRBD1 (6 bases). V shed 10 bases and J shed 1 base, with 10 bases lying between them. The CDR3 spans 13 residues. The germline CDR1 and CDR2 sequences are MDHEN and SYDVKM.

This clone appeared a single time. V and J are TRBV23-1 and TRBJ2-1; D is undetermined. Being an ORF, TRBV23-1 has a function that is uncertain. Trimming took 2 bases from V and 7 from J, leaving 12 bases between them. The CDR3 consists of 14 residues. In DNA form, the CDR3 reads TGCGCCAGCAGTCAAATCCTACGGAGAAATGAGCAGTTCTTC. Translation gives CASSQILRRNEQFF.

In the case of this clone: At one end the junction does not follow the germline gene, possibly because of a read error. The chain couples TRBV2 to TRBJ1-6; 9 nucleotides match TRBD1. The length of the CDR3 is 13 residues. CDR1 SNHLY and CDR2 FYNNEI come from the germline V gene. In DNA, the CDR3 is TGTGCCAGCATTTTCCAGACAGGGGGAAAGTCCCTCTTT. Translated: CASIFQTGGKSLF.

This clone was detected a few times. V usage is TRBV30 and J usage is TRBJ1-1, with D perhaps matching TRBD1 (5 bases). Looked up from germline, CDR1 is GTSNPN and CDR2 is SVGIG (reference sequence). V lost 1 base, J lost 0 bases, and 12 bases lay in between. This CDR3 spans 15 amino acids. DNA for the CDR3: TGTGCCTGGAGTGCGGGGGGGTTTATGAACACTGAAGCTTTCTTT. Its protein is CAWSAGGFMNTEAFF.

The chain is built from TRBV30 and TRBJ1-1; the D gene is possibly TRBD1 (5 bases). The CDR3 sequence is 13 residues long. The V gene's germline CDR1 is GTSNPN and CDR2 SVGIG (reference sequence). The ends were cut back, 2 bases at V and 10 bases at J, with 17 bases in the middle. CDR3 DNA sequence: TGTGCCTGGAGTCACGACAGATCCGCCGGAGCTTTCTTT. Its protein product is CAWSHDRSAGAFF.

The V and J genes are TRBV6-5 and TRBJ1-5; 7 nucleotides align to TRBD1. The CDR3 extends over 15 amino acids. CDR1 is MNHEY, CDR2 SVGAGI, per germline. J lost 6 bases, V lost 0 bases, and 5 bases had no gene match. The DNA of the CDR3 is TGTGCCAGCAGTTACTCTGAGGGGGCAAGTCAGCCCCAGCATTTT. This sequence encodes CASSYSEGASQPQHF.

This clone has a handful of counts. V gene TRBV10-1 combines with J gene TRBJ2-1; 7 nucleotides line up with TRBD2. This CDR3 is built from 14 residues. The germline CDR1 and CDR2 sequences are WNHNN and SYGVQD (reference sequence). V gave up 6 bases and J gave up 2 bases; unmatched junction bases: 4. The CDR3 DNA reads as TGCGCCAGCAGCCCCGGGACTACCTACAATGAGCAGTTCTTC. Translated: CASSPGTTYNEQFF.

To note about this clone: Germline is not matched at one junction end, which may reflect a read error. The rearrangement joins TRBV30 to TRBJ1-2; 10 bases match TRBD1. The CDR3 has 16 amino acids. In germline, CDR1 is GTSNPN, CDR2 SVGIG (reference sequence). CDR3 amino acids: CAWSQTGQGGNYGYPF. CDR3 nucleotides: TGTGCCTGGAGTCAAACTGGACAGGGGGGAAACTATGGCTACCCCTTC. The whole variable domain, remainder taken from reference TRBV30 and TRBJ1-2, is SQTIHQWPATLVQPVGSPLSLECTVEGTSNPNLYWYRQAAGRGLQLLFYSVGIGQISSEVPQNLSASRPQDRQFILSSKKLLLSDSGFYLCAWSQTGQGGNYGYPFGSGTRLTVV.

This chain links TRBV18 with TRBJ1-2; TRBD1 agrees at 7 bases. The CDR3 runs 15 residues. V dropped 3 bases and J dropped 3; count of bases not matched to a gene: 7. The germline gives CDR1 KGHSH, CDR2 LQKENI. The CDR3 nucleotides read TGTGCCAGCTCACCCACGACAGGGACAGACTATGGCTACACCTTC. Translation gives CASSPTTGTDYGYTF.

This chain uses TRBV5-8 with TRBJ1-5; the match to TRBD1 covers 7 bases. V was pared by 2 bases and J by 3 bases, with 17 bases of the junction left unmatched. Per the germline V gene, CDR1 is SGHTS and CDR2 is YDEGEE. The CDR3 sequence is 19 residues long. The chain's CDR3 is CASSFLLWQGVRDNQPQHF. The CDR3 DNA sequence: TGTGCCAGCAGCTTTTTGTTGTGGCAGGGGGTGCGAGACAATCAGCCCCAGCATTTT.

This chain joins TRBV28 and TRBJ2-7, with D possibly matching TRBD1 (6 bases). V shed 8 bases and J shed 2 bases, with 10 bases lying between them. Germline loops: CDR1 MDHEN, CDR2 SYDVKM. The CDR3 runs 12 residues. The CDR3 is CASVRTAYEQYF. CDR3 nucleotide sequence: TGTGCCAGCGTTAGGACAGCCTACGAGCAGTACTTC.

V gene TRBV9 combines with J gene TRBJ1-6; weak D call: TRBD1 (6 bases). The V gene lost 0 bases and the J gene lost 8 bases, with 9 bases spanning the gap. CDR1 SGDLS and CDR2 YYNGEE come from the germline V gene. CDR3 length equals 14 residues. Written as DNA, the CDR3 is TGTGCCAGCAGCGTAGACAGGGTCGATTCACCCCTCCACTTT. This sequence encodes CASSVDRVDSPLHF.

The rearrangement uses TRBV21-1 and TRBJ2-7; the table gives TRBD1 as D, unverified against the DNA. TRBV21-1 has pseudogene status. The CDR3 spans 15 residues. Written as DNA, the CDR3 is TGTGCCAGCAGCAAAGCCAGGGGACCGACCTACGAGCAGTACTTC. Translating gives CASSKARGPTYEQYF.

This chain links TRBV5-6 with TRBJ1-2, with unresolved D. V was cut by 0 bases and J by 6 bases, with 6 bases left in between. This CDR3 contains 12 residues. Germline CDR1 SGHDT, CDR2 YYEEEE. The CDR3 protein is CASSLDLNGYTF. In nucleotides, the CDR3 is TGTGCCAGCAGCTTGGACTTGAATGGCTACACCTTC.

This chain uses TRBV5-1 with TRBJ2-2; TRBD2 might be the D (6 bases). The ends were cut back, 0 bases at V and 6 bases at J, with 9 bases in the middle. This CDR3 is 14 amino acids long. Germline V CDR1 and CDR2: SGHRS, YFSETQ. The CDR3 nucleotides read TGCGCCAGCAGCTTGGCCCCGGGAGCCGGGGAGCTGTTTTTT. Translating it yields CASSLAPGAGELFF. Full variable domain (remainder filled in from reference TRBV5-1 and TRBJ2-2): KAGVTQTPRYLIKTRGQQVTLSCSPISGHRSVSWYQQTPGQGLQFLFEYFSETQRNKGNFPGRFSGRQFSNSRSEMNVSTLELGDSALYLCASSLAPGAGELFFGEGSRLTVL.